This T cell receptor beta chain was retrieved from a study of T cells after yellow fever vaccination. Points from the study as a whole: In FACS-sorted repertoires, abundant clonotypes from the bulk population could appear as contaminants. Detected again after the booster were most primary-vaccination clones, at nearly 97% CD4 and about 89% CD8.

This clonotype has at least ten counts. The antigen is not known. Between the trimmed V and J ends, which lost 2 bases and 5 bases, there was a span of 13 bases. This CDR3 is built from 14 residues. Germline CDR1 is SGHRS and CDR2 is YFSETQ. TCRdb reprocessed the 5' RACE reads with MiXCR, giving one entry per CDR3 protein. The table shows roughly 310,000 distinct CDR3 sequences, with about 3.5% occurring only once. Sequencing was performed on PBMCs, taken on the day of the yellow fever booster vaccination. This sequence originates from a man aged 18 to 30 who received the YFV17D yellow fever vaccine. The chain carries TRBV5-1 and TRBJ2-5, with D possibly TRBD1 on 7 matching bases. DNA for the CDR3: TGCGCCAGCAGCTTAGGAGGGGGCTTGGAGACCCAGTACTTC. It encodes CASSLGGGLETQYF.